The T cell receptor (beta chain) under discussion was sequenced for a study of shared clonotypes between healthy human individuals (dated by TCRdb to the early 2020s). Study-level background: The cohort included three men and a couple of women between 18 and 49 years of age. Leukapheresis yielded between about 0.9 and 8.9 billion PBMCs per donor. To estimate repertoire size and how much clonotypes are shared between individuals, the study performed deep sequencing of blood TCR repertoires from 4 to 6 healthy adults. For each donor, three plates each were used for CD4 naive and CD4 memory, two plates were used for CD8 naive, and one plate was used for CD8 memory. Libraries were prepared and TCR repertoires were sequenced by different laboratories using diverse techniques, in order to increase sequencing depth and limit assay-specific biases. Study-level results and caveats: Based on pairwise subsampling, the degree of clonotype sharing among donors was expected to be affected by sequencing depth. Approximately 4.8% of naive CD4, 3.5% of naive CD8, approximately 2.2% of memory CD4, and around 0.42% of memory CD8 clonotypes were shared across a few donors. Rarefaction of sorted-subset datasets indicated incomplete sequencing despite the large sequencing depth. Higher generation probabilities were observed for clonotypes shared by all four sorted-subset donors than for non-shared clonotypes. Naive subsets generally had larger estimated clonotype richness than memory subsets did. Sampling was restricted to blood, and TCR repertoires in tissues likely differ from the TCR repertoires found in blood. The genetic and exposure-history diversity represented was limited by the small number of donors.

The donors were healthy, HIV-negative adults with no recently reported acute infections or vaccinations. Only Caucasian adults living in Nashville, Tennessee, USA were represented among the donors. Magnetic negative selection was used to enrich CD4+ T cells, after which naive cells were positively selected on CD45RA and the negative fraction became the memory subset. After blood collection by leukapheresis, PBMCs were isolated using Ficoll-Histopaque density gradient centrifugation and then cryopreserved in the vapor phase of liquid nitrogen. Analytical flow cytometry was used to check the purity and quantity of every magnetically sorted T cell population. Genomic DNA was isolated from each sorted fraction and quantified by UV absorbance on a Nanodrop 2000c. TCR CDR3 regions were amplified from genomic DNA by multiplex PCR using the deep immunoSEQ assay. Extracted genomic DNA from each cell subset was spread evenly across all wells of several immunoSEQ 96-well plates, with each plate serving as a replicate. For sorted subsets, approximately 0.2 ug of genomic DNA, equivalent to 25,000 to 30,000 T cell genomes, went into each replicate PCR. Purified libraries were quantified with a Qubit 3.0 fluorometer, sized on a Bioanalyzer 2100, and re-quantified with the KAPA Library Quantification kit. Every immunoSEQ 96-well plate was sequenced on a dedicated single-read 150-cycle Illumina NextSeq 550 flow cell. In the original analysis: Because the immunoSEQ output included only junctional sequences and no quality scores, the filtering could not be the same as the filtering used for full-length reads. Sequences were annotated with PyIR, a Python wrapper for IgBLAST v1.9, and V/J genes and CDR3 were assigned using IMGT germline references. Reads were removed for weak V/J assignments (E-value above 1e-6), missing CDR3, stop codons, out-of-frame junctions, or ambiguous translated residues. A V3J clonotype was defined by an identical inferred V gene, J gene, and CDR3 amino acid sequence. The percentage overlap between two repertoires was calculated by dividing the number of shared unique clonotypes by the size of the smaller repertoire. Richness of each repertoire was evaluated using RTK rarefaction, the Chao1 estimator, and Recon v2.1 estimates of unobserved clonotypes. OLGA was used to compute generation probabilities for all TCRbeta clonotypes that the gDNA method yielded from a few donors. Here the immuneACCESS table is served through TCRdb, limited to in-frame sequences with V and J called. Missing clones are a known gap in these copies; in checked studies unresolved V genes cover under half, and the rest lacks a known reason. The DNA gave D and trimming, while V, J and clone size come from that table. In all, the sample holds over 2 million clones, and less than 95% of those were seen once. The ten top clones hold 0.3% to 0.45% of the sample.

Looking up the germline V gene (reference sequence) yields CDR1 GTSNPN and CDR2 SVGIG. The CDR3 runs 14 residues from the cysteine to the phenylalanine. Only the CDR3 DNA stays, 42 bases, in frame from base 1. Trimming removed 0 bases from V and 7 bases from J, leaving 13 bases between the germline ends. Details on this clone: The antigen it recognizes is unknown. Base qualities are not provided; no much larger clone lies one nucleotide away.

This TCR came from a man aged 18 to 29 in good health. Some clones in this sample may be carry-over from other donors' samples. Sequencing was carried out using naive CD4+ T cells from PBMCs. The cell subset or site label on this specimen signifies: CD45RA+ positively selected. The rearrangement joined TRBV30 to TRBJ1-5; a tentative D call is TRBD1 (6 bases match). CDR3 sequence: CAWSVFRGSQPQHF. The bases read TGTGCCTGGAGTGTTTTCAGGGGAAGCCAGCCCCAGCATTTT. The reference TRBV30 and TRBJ1-5 proteins fill in what lies around the CDR3, so the full variable domain reads SQTIHQWPATLVQPVGSPLSLECTVEGTSNPNLYWYRQAAGRGLQLLFYSVGIGQISSEVPQNLSASRPQDRQFILSSKKLLLSDSGFYLCAWSVFRGSQPQHFGDGTRLSIL.